The clone carrying this TCR beta chain came up a few times. Its antigen is undetermined. This entry is derived from a study of post-analysis software for immune sequencing data. The overall study: Relapsing-remitting, secondary progressive and progressive-relapsing forms made up the multiple sclerosis disease courses. Regarding the study as a whole: People with multiple sclerosis had a significantly lower normalized Chao1 diversity than controls did. There were a handful of TRBV segments more frequent in patients than controls, and TRBV5-6, TRBV5-1 and TRBV20-1 were among them. Samples sharing a preparation batch grouped tightly together when assessed by F measure.

Every TCR beta cDNA library bore unique molecular identifiers. A single record per CDR3 protein comes from TCRdb applying MiXCR to the PCR reads. The sample holds about 430,000 distinct CDR3 sequences, approximately 37% seen once. V shed 4 bases, J shed 3 bases, and the junction held 6 bases outside the gene matches. This CDR3 has 15 residues. Per germline, CDR1 MDHEN and CDR2 SYDVKM. The chain recombines TRBV28 with TRBJ2-7; 10 positions match TRBD1. The sample comprised blood. The receptor comes from a girl aged 2-10 years with multiple sclerosis. Here the CDR3 DNA reads TGTGCCAGCAGTTCAACCGGGACAGGGGTCTACGAGCAGTACTTC. Protein product: CASSSTGTGVYEQYF.